This TCR beta chain was found in a study of shared T cell receptors in the human thymus. The V and J ends lost 5 bases and 2 bases respectively, with 13 bases between them. This CDR3 spans 15 amino acids. Germline CDR1 is LNHNV and CDR2 is YYDKDF (reference sequence). This clone occurred once. Clones were sequenced by immunoSEQ multiplex PCR, and TCRdb holds only the in-frame ones, with some missing. The table includes some 400,000 clones, 85% to 95% detected once. The source is a human donor. This sequence joins TRBV15 and TRBJ1-5; a possible D gene is TRBD1 (5 bases). Sequenced: thymocytes. Written as DNA, the CDR3 is TGTGCCACCAGCGGGACCCCGGGGGGCAATCAGCCCCAGCATTTT. Its protein is CATSGTPGGNQPQHF.